This TCR beta chain appears in the sequencing data of a study of blood T cell repertoires in COVID-19. On the study more broadly: The study drew acute and convalescent COVID-19 samples from the United States, Italy and Spain. T cells, B-cell-depleted T cells, or PBMCs supplied cDNA or gDNA.

Germline V gives CDR1 SGHTA, CDR2 FQGNSA. CDR3 length: 15 residues. Trimming stripped 1 base from V and 0 bases from J, with 9 bases between. The protocol was immunoSEQ multiplex PCR, while the TCRdb copy is restricted to in-frame clones and leaves out a portion. The sample has about 300,000 clones; 90% to 95% are singletons. Patients of the Seattle cohort, enrolled during active infection, were followed longitudinally. The sample taken for sequencing was peripheral blood. This sequence joins TRBV7-2 and TRBJ2-5; possibly TRBD1 for D (5 bases). This TCR derives from a woman aged 25 to 39 with COVID-19, enrolled during active disease. CDR3 sequence (DNA): TGTGCCAGCAGCTTAGAGGGGCAGGACCAAGAGACCCAGTACTTC. This encodes CASSLEGQDQETQYF.